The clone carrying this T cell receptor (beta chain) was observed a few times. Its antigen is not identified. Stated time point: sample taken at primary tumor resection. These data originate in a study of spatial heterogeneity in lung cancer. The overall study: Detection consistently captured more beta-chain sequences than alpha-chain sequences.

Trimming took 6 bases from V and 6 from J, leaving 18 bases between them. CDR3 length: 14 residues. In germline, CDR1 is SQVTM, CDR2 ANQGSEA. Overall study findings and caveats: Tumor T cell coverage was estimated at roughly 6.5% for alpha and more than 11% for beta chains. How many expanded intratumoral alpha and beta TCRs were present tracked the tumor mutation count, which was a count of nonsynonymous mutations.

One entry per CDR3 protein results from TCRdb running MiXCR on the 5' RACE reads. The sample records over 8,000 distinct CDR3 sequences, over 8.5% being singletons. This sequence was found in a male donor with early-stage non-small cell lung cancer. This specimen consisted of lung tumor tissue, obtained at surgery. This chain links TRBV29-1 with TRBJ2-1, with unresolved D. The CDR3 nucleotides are TGCAGCGTCGGCCATTTTGGGTCTTCCAATGAGCAGTTCTTC. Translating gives CSVGHFGSSNEQFF.